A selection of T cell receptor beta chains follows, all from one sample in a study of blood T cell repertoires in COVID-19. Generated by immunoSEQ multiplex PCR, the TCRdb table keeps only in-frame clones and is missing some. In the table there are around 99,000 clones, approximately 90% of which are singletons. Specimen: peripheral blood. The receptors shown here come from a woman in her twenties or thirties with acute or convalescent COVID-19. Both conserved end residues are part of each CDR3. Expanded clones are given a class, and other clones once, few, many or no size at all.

CASKFGGGKNSPLHF,TRBJ1-6,once,TRBV6-5
CASRTGTNNEQFF,TRBJ2-1,NA,TRBV12-3/TRBV12-4
CASSEQGYGGELFF,TRBJ2-2,NA,TRBV11-3
CASSPYEVGNHEQYF,TRBJ2-7,once,TRBV28
CAISWGDTEAFF,TRBJ1-1,NA,TRBV10-3
CASSFQRERVFNEQYF,TRBJ2-7,NA,TRBV7-8
CASSLLGRTYEQYF,TRBJ2-7,NA,TRBV27
CASSPGQYGYTF,TRBJ1-2,NA,TRBV11-3
CATSDLPRGSDTQYF,TRBJ2-3,NA,TRBV24-1
CASSFSGTNNEQFF,TRBJ2-1,NA,TRBV7-2
CASSLTTYPNEKLFF,TRBJ1-4,NA,TRBV7-6
CASSQSGTSGYEQYF,TRBJ2-7,once,TRBV18
CASRVGHTNTEAFF,TRBJ1-1,NA,TRBV6-5
CASSQGGNTGELFF,TRBJ2-2,once,TRBV14
CASRAGVSDTQYF,TRBJ2-3,NA,TRBV19
CASSLTSARNNEQFF,TRBJ2-1,NA,TRBV11-2
CASRPPQGEKAFF,TRBJ1-1,NA,TRBV7-2
CASSQGQTIRGTQYF,TRBJ2-5,once,TRBV4-1
CASSAGPTGSSYEQYF,TRBJ2-7,NA,TRBV2
CASSLREGRQYF,TRBJ2-7,NA,TRBV28
CASRPTTGDYGYTF,TRBJ1-2,NA,TRBV5-1
CASSLTGNTEAFF,TRBJ1-1,NA,TRBV5-1
CASSSTAGGSNYGYTF,TRBJ1-2,NA,TRBV11-2
CASSGGSGTSGRKYF,TRBJ2-7,few,TRBV18
CASSLGTSGPQETQYF,TRBJ2-5,NA,TRBV7-2
CASSLFQTQRAFF,TRBJ1-1,NA,TRBV5-4
CASSFDRIYNSPLHF,TRBJ1-6,NA,TRBV7-2
CASTAPRARVGYTF,TRBJ1-2,NA,TRBV2
CASSVAGGPVNEQFF,TRBJ2-1,NA,TRBV28
CASSPVSAGGRNEQFF,TRBJ2-1,once,TRBV18
CASSIGGRGTPAGELFF,TRBJ2-2,once,TRBV19
CAGQTGNSSPLHF,TRBJ1-6,NA,TRBV30
CASSYEGANGNTIYF,TRBJ1-3,NA,TRBV6-5
CASSQVQTGGRADTQYF,TRBJ2-3,NA,TRBV3-1/TRBV3-2
CASSSTRQVFSNQPQHF,TRBJ1-5,NA,TRBV7-8
CASRQGHGYTF,TRBJ1-2,few,TRBV28
CASSVGAGEGQPQHF,TRBJ1-5,NA,TRBV9
CATSDPGGFSTDTQYF,TRBJ2-3,NA,TRBV24-1
CASSPTGQGEGYTF,TRBJ1-2,NA,TRBV18
CASSLASSYEQYF,TRBJ2-7,once,TRBV5-6
CASAGRLLAEPFYNEQFF,TRBJ2-1,NA,TRBV28
CASSLTGPGGNEQFF,TRBJ2-1,NA,TRBV7-3
CASSQTPANTEAFF,TRBJ1-1,NA,TRBV14
CASSYQTGRNTEAFF,TRBJ1-1,NA,TRBV7-3
CASRDTLNTGELFF,TRBJ2-2,NA,TRBV7-2
CASAPGLGQGSLQAFF,TRBJ1-1,NA,TRBV12-5
CASSQGAGTEAFF,TRBJ1-1,NA,TRBV5-1
CASSRDRSSGNTIYF,TRBJ1-3,NA,TRBV4-3